The subject of this entry is one TCR beta chain. The data are from a study of blood T cell repertoires in COVID-19. Profiling relied on immunoSEQ multiplex PCR, and the TCRdb table lists in-frame clones only, not all of them. The sample has about 300,000 clones, around 87% seen once. This TCR came from a man aged 70-80 years with acute or convalescent COVID-19. The sample comprised peripheral blood.

The CDR3 coding sequence is TGTGCCAGCTTGCCCCCGGGAAGAACCTACGAGCAGTACTTC. Translation: CASLPPGRTYEQYF. This chain links TRBV28 with TRBJ2-7; possibly TRBD2 for D (5 bases). CDR1 is MDHEN, CDR2 SYDVKM, per germline. Trimming took 8 bases from V and 2 from J, leaving 16 bases between them. The CDR3 consists of 14 residues.